The 21 T cell receptor beta chains reported below all come from one sample, sequenced in a study of CD8 T cells in ankylosing spondylitis. Each CDR3 protein gets one entry after TCRdb re-called the 5' RACE reads with MiXCR. The top ten hold 4.8% of the sample, which has 200,000 to 300,000 distinct CDR3 sequences, around 8% seen once. Sample: blood, either unsorted or a sorted T cell fraction (not recorded which). These receptors all stem from a female donor with ankylosing spondylitis or in good health (not recorded which).

The table lists this clonotype with many counts. Written as DNA, the CDR3 is TGTGCCAGCAGCCCAGGGGGACACACTGAAGCTTTCTTT. It yields the protein CASSPGGHTEAFF. The chain has TRBV12-3 or TRBV12-4 and TRBJ1-1; 7 bases map to TRBD1. Trimming removed 6 bases from V and 3 bases from J; junction bases left unmatched: 4. The length of the CDR3 is 13 residues.

This clonotype was picked up many times. This chain joins TRBV24-1 and TRBJ2-5; 13 nucleotides line up with TRBD2. Germline CDR1 KGHDR, CDR2 SFDVKD. There are 19 residues in the CDR3. Trimming at V came to 2 bases and at J to 4 bases, leaving 12 bases not matched to a gene. For the CDR3, the DNA is TGTGCCACCAGTGATTCTCAACTAGCGGGAGGGAAGAGAGTAGAGACCCAGTACTTC. Translated, it gives CATSDSQLAGGKRVETQYF.

This clonotype was picked up many times. The chain employs TRBV4-2 and TRBJ2-3; perhaps TRBD1 as D (6 bases). The CDR3 has 16 amino acids. The V gene lost 0 bases and the J gene lost 7 bases, with 17 bases spanning the gap. Germline values: CDR1 LGHNA, CDR2 YNFKEQ. The CDR3 spells CASSQDPGQTTHTQYF. DNA for the CDR3: TGTGCCAGCAGCCAAGATCCCGGACAGACTACACATACGCAGTATTTT.

This clonotype occurred many times. V is TRBV20-1 and J is TRBJ2-3; D call uncertain. Trimming shortened V by 6 bases and J by 0 bases, and 10 bases separated the two germline ends. Germline V gene data show CDR1 as DFQATT and CDR2 as SNEGSKA (reference sequence). This CDR3 spans 13 amino acids. This CDR3 reads CSALGDSTDTQYF. CDR3 sequence (DNA): TGCAGTGCGCTAGGCGACAGCACAGATACGCAGTATTTT.

The sample holds many counts of this clonotype. The chain employs TRBV19 and TRBJ2-5, with TRBD2 as a possible D gene (6 bases). Trimming left V 7 bases short and J 3 bases short, with 15 bases between. The CDR3 is made up of 14 amino acids. CDR1 LNHDA and CDR2 SQIVND come from the germline V gene (reference sequence). CDR3 DNA: TGTGCCAGTACCCCCCGTGGGACTGAAGAGACCCAGTACTTC. The encoded protein is CASTPRGTEETQYF.

This clonotype was recorded many times. The chain carries TRBV30 and TRBJ2-5; D unresolved. Germline loops: CDR1 GTSNPN, CDR2 SVGIG (reference sequence). Trimming left V 2 bases short and J 5 bases short, with 9 bases between. This CDR3 region has 12 residues. The CDR3 DNA is TGTGCCTGGAGTAGGCAGAGGGAGACCCAGTACTTC. Translated: CAWSRQRETQYF.

This clonotype occurred many times. V is TRBV5-1 and J is TRBJ2-7, with D possibly being TRBD1 (5 bases). With 4 bases removed from V and 3 bases from J, the gap between germline ends came to 8 bases. There are 12 residues in the CDR3. Germline CDR1 SGHRS, CDR2 YFSETQ. For the CDR3, the DNA is TGCGCCAGCAGCCAGGGCAGCTACGAGCAGTACTTC. Protein: CASSQGSYEQYF.

This clonotype was seen at least ten times. The J gene is TRBJ2-7, the V gene TRBV13; 9 bases agree with TRBD1. CDR1 and CDR2 (germline): PRHDT, FYEKMQ (reference sequence). With 5 bases clipped from V and 7 bases from J, the junction kept 12 bases outside the gene matches. The length of the CDR3 is 15 residues. CDR3 DNA sequence: TGTGCCAGCAGCGCCCAAGCGGGACAGGGAGGGGAGCAGTACTTC. Amino acids: CASSAQAGQGGEQYF. Full variable domain (missing parts from reference TRBV13 and TRBJ2-7): AAGVIQSPRHLIKEKRETATLKCYPIPRHDTVYWYQQGPGQDPQFLISFYEKMQSDKGSIPDRFSAQQFSDYHSELNMSSLELGDSALYFCASSAQAGQGGEQYFGPGTRLTVT.

Ten or more counts support this clonotype. The chain has TRBV12-3 or TRBV12-4 and TRBJ2-7; D gene uncertain. V lost 0 bases to trimming and J lost 0 bases, with 12 bases between them. The CDR3 runs 16 residues. The CDR3 DNA is TGTGCCAGCAGTTTAGCGGTCCACAGTAGCTCCTACGAGCAGTACTTC. Encoded protein: CASSLAVHSSSYEQYF.

In its sample, this clonotype was seen many times. This chain connects TRBV18 to TRBJ1-1, with D possibly TRBD1 on 5 matching bases. With 3 bases removed from V and 8 bases from J, the gap between germline ends came to 10 bases. Germline lookup yields CDR1 KGHSH and CDR2 LQKENI. There are 12 residues in the CDR3. Here the CDR3 DNA reads TGTGCCAGCTCACCCTCTAAGGGGGAAGCTTTCTTT. This codes for CASSPSKGEAFF.

The table lists this clonotype with many counts. V is TRBV10-3 and J is TRBJ2-2; D not certain. CDR3 length: 14 amino acids. V lost 4 bases to trimming and J lost 1 base, with 7 bases between them. The germline gives CDR1 ENHRY, CDR2 SYGVKD. In nucleotides, the CDR3 is TGTGCCATCAGTGGCGGTCAGAACACCGGGGAGCTGTTTTTT. Translation gives CAISGGQNTGELFF.

This clonotype was recorded at least ten times. This chain uses TRBV5-1 with TRBJ2-3; D call uncertain. CDR3 length equals 13 residues. Trimming shortened V by 1 base and J by 2 bases, and 5 bases separated the two germline ends. Germline-derived CDR1 and CDR2 are SGHRS and YFSETQ. This CDR3 is CASSLKATDTQYF. The CDR3 coding sequence is TGCGCCAGCAGCTTGAAAGCCACAGATACGCAGTATTTT.

The table lists this clonotype with many counts. The J gene is TRBJ1-1, the V gene TRBV20-1, with 8 bases aligning to TRBD1. Trimming cost V 0 bases and J 3 bases; bases outside gene matches: 3. CDR3 size: 14 residues. Germline V gene data show CDR1 as DFQATT and CDR2 as SNEGSKA (reference sequence). CDR3 protein: CSARETDRDTEAFF. CDR3 sequence (DNA): TGCAGTGCTAGAGAAACGGACAGGGACACTGAAGCTTTCTTT.

This clonotype appeared many times. The V call is TRBV12-3 or TRBV12-4, the J call TRBJ2-4; 7 bases line up with TRBD1. The CDR3 contains 14 residues. J gave up 6 bases and V 6 bases, and 8 bases lay outside the gene matches. The CDR3 bases are TGTGCCAGCAGCTTCTTGAACAGGGGAAACATTCAGTACTTC. Translation gives CASSFLNRGNIQYF.

This clonotype was recorded at least ten times. The chain is built from TRBV4-3 and TRBJ1-2; D unresolved. Per the germline V gene, CDR1 is LGHNA and CDR2 is YSLEER. With 4 bases removed from V and 4 bases from J, the gap between germline ends came to 10 bases. This CDR3 has 13 residues. The CDR3 region has the DNA TGCGCCAGCAGCCCAGGCCTTAGCTATGGCTACACCTTC. Amino acids: CASSPGLSYGYTF.

There are many counts of this clonotype. The chain recombines TRBV4-3 with TRBJ2-3, with D perhaps being TRBD1 or TRBD2 (5 bases each). The CDR3 has 16 amino acids. V lost 0 bases to trimming and J lost 4 bases, with 14 bases between them. Germline V lookup: CDR1 LGHNA, CDR2 YSLEER. The CDR3 bases are TGCGCCAGCAGCCAAGATGCGGTCTTGGGGGCAGATACGCAGTATTTT. Residues: CASSQDAVLGADTQYF.

This clonotype was counted only a few times. The rearrangement uses TRBV4-3 and TRBJ2-3; no clear D. V was cut by 1 base and J by 1 base, with 15 bases left in between. The CDR3 length is 17 residues. Germline-derived CDR1 and CDR2 are LGHNA and YSLEER. The CDR3 region has the DNA TGCGCCAGCAGCCAAGTATCGGACGGCTACCGCACAGATACGCAGTATTTT. Encoded protein: CASSQVSDGYRTDTQYF.

In its sample, this clonotype was seen many times. The rearrangement uses TRBV19 and TRBJ2-2; 11 bases map to TRBD2. CDR1 and CDR2 from the germline V gene are LNHDA and SQIVND (reference sequence). Trimming removed 9 bases from V and 2 bases from J; junction bases left unmatched: 8. This CDR3 contains 16 residues. The CDR3: CASSSGTSGNTGELFF. The CDR3 nucleotides read TGTGCCAGCAGTTCCGGGACTAGCGGTAACACCGGGGAGCTGTTTTTT.

In this sample, this clonotype turned up many times. The rearrangement joins TRBV6-5 to TRBJ1-6; 7 positions match TRBD1. Germline CDR1 MNHEY, CDR2 SVGAGI. With 0 bases clipped from V and 1 base from J, the junction kept 3 bases outside the gene matches. This CDR3 region has 17 residues. CDR3 protein: CASSYSSGGSYNSPLHF. In DNA, the CDR3 is TGTGCCAGCAGTTACTCGTCAGGGGGGTCCTATAATTCACCCCTCCACTTT.

This clonotype was observed many times. The chain joins TRBV20-1 to TRBJ2-3; perhaps D is TRBD1 or TRBD2 (6 bases each). The CDR3 length is 15 residues. Germline V CDR1 and CDR2: DFQATT, SNEGSKA (reference sequence). V shed 0 bases and J shed 2 bases, with 12 bases lying between them. The CDR3 region is CSARDVRGVTDTQYF. CDR3 nucleotides: TGCAGTGCTAGAGATGTTAGGGGGGTCACAGATACGCAGTATTTT.

At least ten counts were recorded for this clonotype. The chain employs TRBV2 and TRBJ2-4; D may be TRBD2 (6 bases). The CDR3 extends over 15 amino acids. V lost 3 bases and J 8 bases, leaving 17 bases between the germline ends. From germline, CDR1 is SNHLY and CDR2 FYNNEI. In DNA, the CDR3 is TGTGCCAGCAGTGAGGCGGGGACGGCCCCGGACATTCAGTACTTC. It is translated as CASSEAGTAPDIQYF.